This is a list of T cell receptor beta chains from one sample in a study of sequential checkpoint blockade in melanoma. Sequenced by immunoSEQ multiplex PCR; TCRdb stores in-frame clones only, minus some. Here the sample spans roughly 1,500 clones, 24% being singletons. The source material was tumor tissue (inferred from file names), sampled from a patient given nivolumab and ipilimumab in sequence. These receptors were collected from a human donor with melanoma. Each CDR3 is given with its conserved first and last residue. A D gene is named only where the DNA matches it firmly. The size of a clone is reported for some rows only, either as once, few or many, or as a class for expanded clones.

J gene	D gene	V gene	clone size	CDR3 length	CDR3 DNA	CDR3 protein
TRBJ2-5	NA	TRBV6-8	NA	14	TGTGCCAGCAGTTACGGTCCGGGGACGGAGACCCAGTACTTC	CASSYGPGTETQYF
TRBJ2-2	TRBD1	TRBV11-3	NA	15	TGTGCCAGCAGAGGACAGGGAAGTCATTACGGGGAGCTGTTTTTT	CASRGQGSHYGELFF
TRBJ1-4	TRBD1	TRBV29-1	NA	15	TGCAGCGTTGAACAAGGACAGGGGGCAAGTGAAAAACTGTTTTTT	CSVEQGQGASEKLFF
TRBJ1-6	NA	TRBV30	NA	13	TGTGCCTTCCTACAGGATGGTAATTCACCCCTCCACTTT	CAFLQDGNSPLHF
TRBJ2-2	NA	TRBV9	few	12	TGTGCCAGCAGCTTAAACACCGGGGAGCTGTTTTTT	CASSLNTGELFF
TRBJ2-5	TRBD2	TRBV11-3	medium-sized	16	TGTGCCAGCAGCTTCGGGACTAGCGGGAACCTGGAGACCCAGTACTTC	CASSFGTSGNLETQYF
TRBJ2-2	NA	TRBV29-1	NA	14	TGCAGCGTTTCCCCTCCCCAGGGCACCGGGGAGCTGTTTTTT	CSVSPPQGTGELFF
TRBJ2-7	TRBD1	TRBV29-1	NA	15	TGCAGCGTTGAAGATCCTAGGACAGGGCCCTATGAGCAGTACTTC	CSVEDPRTGPYEQYF
TRBJ2-7	TRBD1	TRBV6-8	NA	13	TGTGCCAGTCGGACAGGGTTCGGAGACGAGCAGTACTTC	CASRTGFGDEQYF
TRBJ1-1	TRBD1	TRBV11-3	few	15	TGTGCCAGCAGCTATGACAGGGGGCGGGGGACTGAAGCTTTCTTT	CASSYDRGRGTEAFF
TRBJ2-7	TRBD1	TRBV11-3	NA	15	TGTGCCAGCAGCTCGGGACAGAGGAGCTCCTACGAGCAGTACTTC	CASSSGQRSSYEQYF
TRBJ2-5	TRBD2	TRBV6-8	NA	14	TGTGCCGCCAGCGGTGCGGGAGTCTTGCAGACCCAGTACTTC	CAASGAGVLQTQYF
TRBJ1-4	NA	TRBV6-8	NA	12	TGTGCCATCAGTGCTCTTAATGAAAAACTGTTTTTT	CAISALNEKLFF
TRBJ2-7	NA	TRBV1	NA	16	TGCGCCAGCAGCCAAGATACCGGGACAGGGTACTACGAGCAGTACTTC	CASSQDTGTGYYEQYF
TRBJ2-7	TRBD2	TRBV29-1	NA	16	TGCAGCGTTGAATCCCCTCGAGGGACTAGCAGCTACGAGCAGTACTTC	CSVESPRGTSSYEQYF
TRBJ2-2	TRBD2	TRBV11-3	medium-sized	16	TGTGCCAGCAGCCCGTTCGGGGGGGCTGACACCGGGGAGCTGTTTTTT	CASSPFGGADTGELFF
TRBJ1-4	TRBD1	TRBV5-1	NA	15	TGCGCCAGCAGCTTACAGGGGGCGATCGAAGAAAAACTGTTTTTT	CASSLQGAIEEKLFF
TRBJ1-2	NA	TRBV6-8	NA	13	TGTGCCAGCAGTTACTTCGACAGTGGAGGCTACACCTTC	CASSYFDSGGYTF
TRBJ2-7	TRBD2	TRBV11-3	medium-sized	15	TGTGCCAGCAGCTTAGGGCGCGGGAGCCTTGACGAGCAGTACTTC	CASSLGRGSLDEQYF
TRBJ2-2	TRBD2	TRBV11-3	NA	17	TGTGCCAGCAGCTTGCTAGCGGGAGGGAAGAACACCGGGGAGCTGTTTTTT	CASSLLAGGKNTGELFF
TRBJ2-3	TRBD1	TRBV18	NA	15	TGTGCCAGCTCACCGGACAGGGGAACCACAGATACGCAGTATTTT	CASSPDRGTTDTQYF
TRBJ2-7	TRBD2	TRBV11-3	medium-sized	15	TGTGCCAGCAGCTTCTTGGGCGGGAGCACTTACGAGCAGTACTTC	CASSFLGGSTYEQYF
TRBJ2-7	TRBD2	TRBV6-8	few	15	TGTGCCAGCAGTCCATTAGCGGGAGCAGGGTACGAGCAGTACTTC	CASSPLAGAGYEQYF
TRBJ2-5	NA	TRBV11-3	large	14	TGTGCCAGCAGCTTTACCGGTGCCCAAGAGACCCAGTACTTC	CASSFTGAQETQYF
TRBJ1-1	NA	TRBV6-8	NA	15	TGTGCCAGCAGTTATTCCGGCAGGGGCGGTACTGAAGCTTTCTTT	CASSYSGRGGTEAFF
TRBJ1-2	NA	TRBV6-8	large	15	TGTGCCAGCAGTTATGGACCCGTAGATAACTATGGCTACACCTTC	CASSYGPVDNYGYTF
TRBJ2-1	TRBD2	TRBV6-8	NA	14	TGTGCCAGTAGTAGCGGGAGGTCCTACAATGAGCAGTTCTTC	CASSSGRSYNEQFF
TRBJ2-1	TRBD1	TRBV11-3	medium-sized	15	TGTGCCAGCAGCTTAGTGACAGGGGGTGGTGATGAGCAGTTCTTC	CASSLVTGGGDEQFF
TRBJ1-1	NA	TRBV11-3	medium-sized	14	TGTGCCAGCAGCCCCCGGGACACGAACACTGAAGCTTTCTTT	CASSPRDTNTEAFF
TRBJ1-5	TRBD1	TRBV6-8	large	15	TGTGCCAGCAGTTACCCGACAGGGGGCAATCAGCCCCAGCATTTT	CASSYPTGGNQPQHF
TRBJ2-1	NA	TRBV19	NA	15	TGTGCCAGTAGTGCGGACAGAAGCTCCTACAATGAGCAGTTCTTC	CASSADRSSYNEQFF
TRBJ2-7	NA	TRBV6-8	few	16	TGTGCCAGCAGTGGCCTGGGGGATTACGTGGCCTACGAGCAGTACTTC	CASSGLGDYVAYEQYF
TRBJ2-1	NA	TRBV9	NA	14	TGTGCCAGCAGTCTTTTGGAGGGGGCCGGGGAGCAGTTCTTC	CASSLLEGAGEQFF
TRBJ2-1	NA	TRBV25-1	NA	17	TGTGCCAGCAGTGAATCTTTTGGAGGGGTGCGGGGTAATGAGCAGTTCTTC	CASSESFGGVRGNEQFF
TRBJ2-2	TRBD1	TRBV28	few	17	TGTGCCAGCAGTCGACGCTTCCGGGCAGGGGGCACCGGGGAGCTGTTTTTT	CASSRRFRAGGTGELFF
TRBJ1-6	NA	TRBV23-1	NA	16	TGCGCCAGCGGACGCTCGGGGGCGGGGGATAATTCACCCCTCCACTTT	CASGRSGAGDNSPLHF
TRBJ1-6	NA	TRBV12-5	NA	14	TGTGCTAGTGGTTTGGGGGTTGAGAATTCACCCCTCCACTTT	CASGLGVENSPLHF
TRBJ1-1	TRBD1	TRBV29-1	NA	14	TGCAGCGTTGGGCGACTACAGGGGGGCACTGAAGCTTTCTTT	CSVGRLQGGTEAFF
TRBJ2-2	TRBD1	TRBV9	NA	14	TGTGCCAGCAGCGTACGGACAGGGACCGGGGAGCTGTTTTTT	CASSVRTGTGELFF
TRBJ2-7	TRBD2	TRBV11-3	medium-sized	15	TGTGCCAGCAGCAACCCCCCGGGGGGTACCTACGAGCAGTACTTC	CASSNPPGGTYEQYF
TRBJ2-1	TRBD1	TRBV5-1	NA	16	TGCGCCAGCAGCTTGGAAGGGACAGGGGACTACAATGAGCAGTTCTTC	CASSLEGTGDYNEQFF
TRBJ2-2	TRBD1	TRBV19	NA	16	TGTGCCAGTATTAAAGGGGACAGTCGTTACACCGGGGAGCTGTTTTTT	CASIKGDSRYTGELFF